This TCR beta chain was obtained from a study of blood T cell repertoires in COVID-19. Study-wide background: Italy, Spain and the United States were the sources of the convalescent and acute COVID-19 samples. The analysed material was cDNA or gDNA that came from T cells, B-cell-depleted T cells, or PBMCs.

The CDR3 runs to 12 residues. Germline assignment: CDR1 MDHEN and CDR2 SYDVKM. V shed 8 bases and J shed 7 bases, with 14 bases lying between them. In the authors' workflow: Amplification from reference gene primers served as the basis for estimated nucleated cell counts. Assay: immunoSEQ multiplex PCR; the TCRdb copy retains only in-frame clones and omits some. From that table come the V and J calls and clone size; the DNA was used to work out D and trimming. The table lists 350,000 or so clones, 90% of them singletons, with around 7% in the top ten. The sequencing input was peripheral blood. This receptor was taken from a man younger than 35 with active or convalescent COVID-19. The V and J genes are TRBV28 and TRBJ1-2, with no clear D. DNA for the CDR3: TGTGCCAGCCGAGAGGGCGATGGTGGCTACACCTTC. Its protein product is CASREGDGGYTF.